This TCR beta chain was sequenced in a study of blood T cells in healthy people across ages. A word on this clonotype: Its antigen is still unknown.

Findings of the study overall: A greater number of naive CD4+ cells and higher diversity distinguished long-lived donors from aged donors. Researchers report that TCR beta diversity correlated strongly with naive T cell percentage.

A second 7 to 11 cycle PCR used barcoded and J-beta primers. TCRdb ran MiXCR on the 5' RACE reads and lists one entry per CDR3 protein. The sample has more than 800,000 distinct CDR3 sequences; 25% to 35% are singletons. This clonotype originated in an elderly woman in good health. Source material: blood.

CDR3 protein: CASTQGGQSTDVQYF. The CDR3, as DNA: TGTGCCAGCACCCAGGGGGGACAGAGCACAGATGTGCAGTATTTT. J is TRBJ2-3 and V is TRBV12-3 or TRBV12-4, with a weak D call TRBD1 (7 bases). V lost 7 bases and J lost 11, with 25 bases in between. This CDR3 is 15 amino acids long.